The rows below give T cell receptor beta chains drawn from one sample of a study of OX40 agonist ivuxolimab in advanced cancers. Measured with immunoSEQ multiplex PCR; TCRdb has only the in-frame clones, and not every one. The table has 60,000 to 70,000 clones, over 75% seen once. The sample here was CD4+ or CD8+ T cells sorted from blood, taken in a trial of the OX40 agonist ivuxolimab. These TCRs come from an adult with an advanced solid tumor such as melanoma, head and neck, liver or kidney cancer. Both conserved end residues are part of each CDR3. A D gene is named only where the DNA matches it firmly. The size of a clone is reported for some rows only, either as once, few or many, or as a class for expanded clones.

J gene: TRBJ2-7
V gene: TRBV10-3
D gene: TRBD2
clone size: NA
CDR3 protein: CAISLAGSDEQYF
CDR3 DNA: TGTGCCATCTCCCTAGCGGGGAGCGACGAGCAGTACTTC

J gene: TRBJ1-2
V gene: TRBV28
D gene: TRBD1
clone size: NA
CDR3 protein: CASNKPGTGHNYGYTF
CDR3 DNA: TGTGCCAGCAACAAGCCCGGGACAGGGCATAACTATGGCTACACCTTC

J gene: TRBJ1-3
V gene: TRBV27
D gene: NA
clone size: NA
CDR3 protein: CASSSLGVAGNTIYF
CDR3 DNA: TGTGCCAGCAGTTCGCTAGGGGTTGCTGGAAACACCATATATTTT

J gene: TRBJ1-3
V gene: TRBV9
D gene: TRBD1
clone size: NA
CDR3 protein: CASSLGGGASGNTIYF
CDR3 DNA: TGTGCCAGCAGCCTAGGAGGGGGCGCCTCGGGAAACACCATATATTTT

J gene: TRBJ1-2
V gene: TRBV5-6
D gene: NA
clone size: NA
CDR3 protein: CASSSGPERYTF
CDR3 DNA: TGTGCCAGCAGCTCAGGACCGGAAAGGTACACCTTC

J gene: TRBJ2-7
V gene: TRBV19
D gene: TRBD1
clone size: NA
CDR3 protein: CASSTGQGSYEQYF
CDR3 DNA: TGTGCCAGTAGTACCGGACAGGGCTCCTACGAGCAGTACTTC

J gene: TRBJ2-2
V gene: TRBV28
D gene: TRBD2
clone size: once
CDR3 protein: CASSLAVNTGELFF
CDR3 DNA: TGTGCCAGCAGCCTAGCGGTTAACACCGGGGAGCTGTTTTTT

J gene: TRBJ2-1
V gene: TRBV2
D gene: NA
clone size: NA
CDR3 protein: CASSSSSVRGSSYNEQFF
CDR3 DNA: TGTGCCAGCAGTTCCTCAAGTGTTCGGGGGAGCTCCTACAATGAGCAGTTCTTC

J gene: TRBJ1-2
V gene: TRBV14
D gene: NA
clone size: few
CDR3 protein: CASSQDRGGYTF
CDR3 DNA: TGTGCCAGCAGCCAAGATCGGGGCGGCTACACCTTC

J gene: TRBJ1-1
V gene: TRBV7-8
D gene: NA
clone size: NA
CDR3 protein: CASSPDWTNTEAFF
CDR3 DNA: TGTGCCAGCTCTCCGGACTGGACGAACACTGAAGCTTTCTTT

J gene: TRBJ2-2
V gene: TRBV19
D gene: NA
clone size: NA
CDR3 protein: CASSTVHTGELFF
CDR3 DNA: TGTGCCAGTAGTACCGTCCACACCGGGGAGCTGTTTTTT

J gene: TRBJ2-1
V gene: TRBV27
D gene: TRBD2
clone size: NA
CDR3 protein: CASSLKAGGGLGNEQFF
CDR3 DNA: TGTGCCAGCAGTTTGAAAGCGGGAGGGGGCTTAGGCAATGAGCAGTTCTTC

J gene: TRBJ2-7
V gene: TRBV5-4
D gene: TRBD2
clone size: NA
CDR3 protein: CASSLGGRVEQYF
CDR3 DNA: TGTGCCAGCAGCTTGGGCGGGAGGGTCGAGCAGTACTTC

J gene: TRBJ1-4
V gene: TRBV11-2
D gene: NA
clone size: few
CDR3 protein: CASSYVTGEEKLFF
CDR3 DNA: TGTGCCAGCAGCTACGTAACCGGTGAGGAAAAACTGTTTTTT

J gene: TRBJ2-7
V gene: TRBV2
D gene: TRBD2
clone size: few
CDR3 protein: CASSEAGGHLEQYF
CDR3 DNA: TGTGCCAGCAGTGAGGCGGGAGGGCATCTCGAGCAGTACTTC

J gene: TRBJ2-5
V gene: TRBV28
D gene: TRBD1
clone size: NA
CDR3 protein: CASSRGQGVWEETQYF
CDR3 DNA: TGTGCCAGCAGCCGCGGACAGGGCGTGTGGGAAGAGACCCAGTACTTC

J gene: TRBJ2-7
V gene: TRBV28
D gene: TRBD1
clone size: NA
CDR3 protein: CASSLFWTGGQGGYEQYF
CDR3 DNA: TGTGCCAGCAGTTTATTCTGGACAGGGGGGCAAGGGGGTTACGAGCAGTACTTC

J gene: TRBJ2-5
V gene: TRBV12-5
D gene: TRBD1
clone size: NA
CDR3 protein: CASGQDGTGMAQYF
CDR3 DNA: TGTGCTAGTGGCCAGGACGGGACAGGGATGGCCCAGTACTTC

J gene: TRBJ2-5
V gene: TRBV19
D gene: TRBD2
clone size: NA
CDR3 protein: CASSTRAGRETQYF
CDR3 DNA: TGTGCCAGTAGTACCCGAGCGGGAAGAGAGACCCAGTACTTC

J gene: TRBJ1-4
V gene: TRBV10-2
D gene: NA
clone size: NA
CDR3 protein: CASSESREKLFF
CDR3 DNA: TGCGCCAGCAGTGAGTCGAGGGAAAAACTGTTTTTT

J gene: TRBJ2-2
V gene: TRBV19
D gene: TRBD2
clone size: NA
CDR3 protein: CASSIQREINTGELFF
CDR3 DNA: TGTGCCAGTAGTATCCAGCGGGAGATAAACACCGGGGAGCTGTTTTTT

J gene: TRBJ1-2
V gene: TRBV7-9
D gene: TRBD1
clone size: once
CDR3 protein: CASSLVLDRDNYGYTF
CDR3 DNA: TGTGCCAGCAGCTTAGTTTTGGACAGGGACAACTATGGCTACACCTTC

J gene: TRBJ2-5
V gene: TRBV5-1
D gene: NA
clone size: once
CDR3 protein: CASSQLDSSETQYF
CDR3 DNA: TGCGCCAGCAGCCAGTTGGACAGCAGCGAGACCCAGTACTTC

J gene: TRBJ1-1
V gene: TRBV27
D gene: TRBD1
clone size: many
CDR3 protein: CASSLGQANTEAFF
CDR3 DNA: TGTGCCAGCAGTTTGGGACAGGCAAACACTGAAGCTTTCTTT

J gene: TRBJ1-5
V gene: TRBV6-6
D gene: TRBD1
clone size: NA
CDR3 protein: CASSNLGTDKRPQHF
CDR3 DNA: TGTGCCAGCAGTAACCTAGGGACAGACAAGCGGCCCCAGCATTTT

J gene: TRBJ1-2
V gene: TRBV6-1
D gene: NA
clone size: NA
CDR3 protein: CASSEGTANYGYTF
CDR3 DNA: TGTGCCAGCAGTGAAGGGACAGCTAACTATGGCTACACCTTC